The next 19 T cell receptor beta chains were all read from a single sample in a study of tumor-infiltrating lymphocytes in primary liver carcinoma. Constant-region priming of around 500 ng total RNA yielded TCR beta cDNA. Amplification in three nested multiplex PCR rounds with slightly modified ARM-PCR gave rise to TCR beta libraries. Use of TRBV1-TRBV30 forward primers with a C-beta reverse primer characterized the first two PCR rounds, which lasted about 9 cycles each. One entry per CDR3 protein results from TCRdb running MiXCR on the multiplex PCR reads. This sample yields approximately 320,000 distinct CDR3 sequences, of which more than 55% are seen a single time; over 15% belongs to the top ten. Unsorted whole blood yielded blood RNA, and germline DNA was extracted as well. Sequenced: peripheral blood. The origin of the receptors is a woman in her twenties or thirties with primary liver carcinoma and hepatitis B virus infection.

This sequence joins TRBV5-1 and TRBJ1-1, with unresolved D. The CDR3 contains 12 residues. Germline V CDR1 and CDR2: SGHRS, YFSETQ. Trimming cost V 2 bases and J 7 bases, with 9 bases left between them. DNA for the CDR3: TGCGCCAGCAGCTTAACCGTCGATGAAGCTTTCTTT. This sequence encodes CASSLTVDEAFF. The full variable domain, completed using reference TRBV5-1 and TRBJ1-1, is KAGVTQTPRYLIKTRGQQVTLSCSPISGHRSVSWYQQTPGQGLQFLFEYFSETQRNKGNFPGRFSGRQFSNSRSEMNVSTLELGDSALYLCASSLTVDEAFFGQGTRLTVV.

This clonotype has just a few counts. This chain uses TRBV10-3 with TRBJ2-7, with 7 bases lining up with TRBD2. Germline V gene sequence: CDR1 ENHRY, CDR2 SYGVKD. V lost 6 bases to trimming and J lost 5 bases; unmatched junction nucleotides: 10. The CDR3 consists of 14 residues. The CDR3 region has the DNA TGTGCCATCAGGAGGGACGGGGAGGGCCACGAGCAGTACTTC. Translated: CAIRRDGEGHEQYF.

This clonotype was seen repeatedly, ten times or more. V gene TRBV29-1 combines with J gene TRBJ2-7; D may match TRBD1 or TRBD2 (5 bases each). Germline V CDR1 and CDR2: SQVTM, ANQGSEA. Deletions cut 4 bases from V and 2 bases from J, with 21 bases between. There are 16 residues in the CDR3. The DNA for the CDR3 is TGCAGCGTTGGAAGGCCCGGGACCCGAGGACCCTACGAGCAGTACTTC. Translated: CSVGRPGTRGPYEQYF.

This clonotype was recorded at least ten times. J is TRBJ1-4 and V is TRBV6-6; 10 bases map to TRBD1. CDR3 size: 17 residues. The J segment lost 8 bases and the V segment lost 6 bases, leaving 15 bases of the junction unmatched. The V gene's germline CDR1 is MNHNY and CDR2 SVGAGI (reference sequence). The CDR3 sequence: CASRSRDRGGLGEKLFF. CDR3 DNA sequence: TGTGCCAGCAGGTCCCGGGACAGGGGTGGTCTTGGAGAAAAACTGTTTTTT.

This clonotype appeared a few times. The gene calls are TRBV5-6 and TRBJ2-1; tentatively, D is TRBD1 (5 bases). This CDR3 has 14 amino acids. Germline V gives CDR1 SGHDT, CDR2 YYEEEE. Trimming took off 3 bases at V and 0 bases at J, with 7 bases between the two ends. The CDR3 protein is CASSSTVSYNEQFF. Here the CDR3 DNA reads TGTGCCAGCAGCTCGACAGTCTCCTACAATGAGCAGTTCTTC.

Many counts were recorded for this clonotype. The chain links TRBV29-1 to TRBJ2-2; D is ambiguous. Germline lookup yields CDR1 SQVTM and CDR2 ANQGSEA. Trimming took 4 bases from V and 0 from J, leaving 6 bases between them. This CDR3 spans 13 amino acids. CDR3 DNA sequence: TGCAGCGTTGCGGTGGCGAACACCGGGGAGCTGTTTTTT. Translation: CSVAVANTGELFF.

This clonotype was detected a few times. The CDR3 sequence: CASSHGTGETQYF. Written as DNA, the CDR3 is TGCGCCAGCAGCCACGGGACAGGAGAGACCCAGTACTTC. This sequence joins TRBV4-3 and TRBJ2-5; 8 nucleotides match TRBD1. Trimming cost V 3 bases and J 4 bases; bases outside gene matches: 1. The germline V gene has CDR1 LGHNA and CDR2 YSLEER. This CDR3 is built from 13 residues.

The sample holds a few counts of this clonotype. The chain links TRBV13 to TRBJ2-7; D is uncertain. V shed 4 bases and J shed 1 base, with 14 bases lying between them. In germline, CDR1 is PRHDT, CDR2 FYEKMQ (reference sequence). The CDR3 totals 15 residues. CDR3 sequence: CASSSRASGSYEQYF. The CDR3 bases are TGTGCCAGCAGCTCAAGGGCCTCGGGTTCCTACGAGCAGTACTTC.

This clonotype was picked up a small number of times. The rearrangement joins TRBV5-6 to TRBJ2-7; possibly TRBD2 for D (5 bases). CDR1 is SGHDT, CDR2 YYEEEE, per germline. The length of the CDR3 is 13 residues. V lost 4 bases, J lost 0 bases, and 8 bases lay in between. DNA for the CDR3: TGTGCCAGCAGCGCCGGGAACTCCTACGAGCAGTACTTC. Translation gives CASSAGNSYEQYF. Full variable domain (outside the CDR3, taken from reference TRBV5-6 and TRBJ2-7): DAGVTQSPTHLIKTRGQQVTLRCSPKSGHDTVSWYQQALGQGPQFIFQYYEEEERQRGNFPDRFSGHQFPNYSSELNVNALLLGDSALYLCASSAGNSYEQYFGPGTRLTVT.

There are many counts of this clonotype. V and J are TRBV11-2 and TRBJ2-7, with D tentatively TRBD2 (6 bases). Trimming took 4 bases from V and 4 from J, leaving 17 bases between them. This CDR3 region has 15 residues. Germline V gene data show CDR1 as SGHAT and CDR2 as FQNNGV. DNA of the CDR3: TGTGCCAGCAGCTCCCTGCGGGAAAGATCGTACGAGCAGTACTTC. This gives the protein CASSSLRERSYEQYF.

Concerning this clonotype: This may come from a read error, since a much larger clone is one base off. The CDR3, as DNA: TGTGCCCGCACCGACCTTTTAACCCAGTACTTC. Its protein product is CARTDLLTQYF. The chain recombines TRBV12-3 or TRBV12-4 with TRBJ2-5; D ambiguous. Trimming stripped 11 bases from V and 8 bases from J, with 15 bases between. CDR3 length equals 11 residues.

The gene calls are TRBV14 and TRBJ2-2, with 8 bases matching TRBD2. The CDR3 is made up of 17 amino acids. V shed 2 bases, J shed 1 base, and the junction held 6 bases outside the gene matches. The germline V gene encodes CDR1 SGHDN and CDR2 FVKESK. The CDR3 nucleotides read TGTGCCAGCAGCCAACATCATAGCGGGGTGAACACCGGGGAGCTGTTTTTT. Protein product: CASSQHHSGVNTGELFF.

On this clonotype: The junction and the germline gene differ at one end; a read error may be behind it. The chain employs TRBV4-1 and TRBJ2-5; perhaps TRBD2 as D (5 bases). Germline V CDR1 and CDR2: MGHRA, YSYEKL. The CDR3 sequence is 11 residues long. The CDR3 here is CASSLGETQCF. CDR3 DNA sequence: TGCGCCAGCAGCTTGGGAGAGACTCAGTGCTTC.

This clonotype appeared once. The chain is built from TRBV12-3 or TRBV12-4 and TRBJ2-7, with 7 bases lining up with TRBD1. The junction had 6 bases not matched to a gene; V was cut back by 1 base and J by 3 bases. This CDR3 spans 15 amino acids. Here the CDR3 reads CASSLVRPGGYEQYF. The CDR3, as DNA: TGTGCCAGCAGTTTAGTGAGGCCAGGGGGCTACGAGCAGTACTTC.

With regard to this clonotype: This clone may be a read error of a much larger clone one base away. As the CDR3 is not closed by the conserved phenylalanine or tryptophan, this likely results from a read error. V and J are TRBV28 and TRBJ2-5, with 7 positions matching TRBD2. V was pared by 7 bases and J by 5 bases, with 7 bases of the junction left unmatched. Germline CDR1 and CDR2: MDHEN and SYDVKM. The CDR3 has 13 amino acids. The CDR3 sequence is CASTRRGVETQYL. As DNA, the CDR3 is TGTGCCAGCACCCGCCGGGGGGTTGAGACCCAGTACTTA.

Worth noting for this clonotype: Since a much larger clone is just one base distant, this may be a read error. The V gene is TRBV11-3, the J gene TRBJ2-1, with unresolved D. The CDR3 runs to 15 residues. V was cut by 4 bases and J by 6 bases, with 16 bases left in between. Germline CDR1 and CDR2: SGHNT and YENEEA. CDR3 in amino acids: CASSSPNLGCNEQFF. As DNA, the CDR3 is TGTGCCAGCAGCTCCCCAAATCTGGGATGCAATGAGCAGTTCTTC.

This clonotype was seen only a few times. The chain couples TRBV6-2 or TRBV6-3 to TRBJ2-1; D unresolved. From germline, CDR1 is MNHEY and CDR2 SVGEGT. This CDR3 region has 12 residues. V was trimmed by 8 bases and J by 9 bases, leaving 14 bases between them. The CDR3 region has the DNA TGTGCCAGCGCGAAACTTGGTATTGAGCAGTTCTTC. Amino acid sequence: CASAKLGIEQFF.

About this clonotype: A read error may produce the germline difference seen at one junction end. The rearrangement joins TRBV29-1 to TRBJ2-1; 7 bases agree with TRBD1. This CDR3 contains 13 residues. The V gene's germline CDR1 is SQVTM and CDR2 ANQGSEA. DNA for the CDR3: TGCAGCGTACTGGGACAAGGGGGCGATGAGCAGTCCTTC. It specifies CSVLGQGGDEQSF.

This clonotype was seen once. V usage is TRBV6-6 and J usage is TRBJ2-7, with D possibly matching TRBD1 (5 bases). The CDR3 is 13 amino acids. Germline CDR1 MNHNY, CDR2 SVGAGI (reference sequence). The V end was cut by 5 bases, the J end by 3 bases, with 11 bases between. The CDR3 loop is CASSPKGNYEQYF. CDR3 in DNA: TGTGCCAGCAGTCCCAAGGGGAACTACGAGCAGTACTTC.